These T cell receptor beta chains were read from a single sample in a study of T cell responses to AZD1222 COVID-19 vaccine. Only in-frame clones appear in the TCRdb table, and some are missing; sequencing was by immunoSEQ multiplex PCR. The sample carries 95,000 to 100,000 clones, more than 70% recorded once. Sequences were derived from peripheral blood, sampled 28 days after the second AZD1222 dose. These receptors were collected from an adult who received the AZD1222 COVID-19 vaccine. CDR3s include the opening cysteine and the closing phenylalanine or tryptophan. The D gene is left open where the match is weak. Expanded clones are given a class, and other clones once, few, many or no size at all.

TRBJ1-1,NA,NA,TRBV3-1/TRBV3-2,TGTGCCAGCAGCCAGACTACTGGGGTGGATACTGAAGCTTTCTTT,CASSQTTGVDTEAFF
TRBJ2-5,TRBD2,NA,TRBV7-2,TGTGCCAGCAGCTTAACTAGCGGAGAGACCCAGTACTTC,CASSLTSGETQYF
TRBJ2-1,TRBD1,once,TRBV13,TGTGCCAGCAGCTTAGAAGGGGGCCTCTACAATGAGCAGTTCTTC,CASSLEGGLYNEQFF
TRBJ1-2,TRBD1,NA,TRBV12-3/TRBV12-4,TGTGCCAGCAGGCTACAGGGGAACTATGGCTACACCTTC,CASRLQGNYGYTF
TRBJ1-1,NA,NA,TRBV4-1,TGCGCCAGCAGCCAAGGACAGGACCGATGGTCCACTGAAGCTTTCTTT,CASSQGQDRWSTEAFF
TRBJ1-1,NA,NA,TRBV2,TGTGCCAGCAGTGAAGGGGGGCGGACTGAAGCTTTCTTT,CASSEGGRTEAFF
TRBJ1-3,NA,NA,TRBV25-1,TGTGCCAGCAGTGAACAGTTTCCACAAGGAAACACCATATATTTT,CASSEQFPQGNTIYF
TRBJ1-1,NA,NA,TRBV21-1,TGTGCCAGCAGCCATCCGGGACAGGGGAATGACAACACTGAAGCTTTCTTT,CASSHPGQGNDNTEAFF
TRBJ1-1,NA,NA,TRBV30,TGTGCCTGGATGTCGGGCGTGGGTGGGGCCACTGAAGCTTTCTTT,CAWMSGVGGATEAFF
TRBJ2-1,TRBD1,NA,TRBV5-8,TGTGCCAGCAGCTTGCAACAGGGGGCGGATTACAATGAGCAGTTCTTC,CASSLQQGADYNEQFF
TRBJ1-1,NA,NA,TRBV28,TGTGCCAGCAGTTCTCCCCGGGGGAACCGGGGGAACACTGAAGCTTTCTTT,CASSSPRGNRGNTEAFF
TRBJ2-3,NA,NA,TRBV28,TGTGCCAGCAGTCTACCCGGACGGACAGATACGCAGTATTTT,CASSLPGRTDTQYF
TRBJ1-6,NA,NA,TRBV7-8,TGTGCCAGCAGCCGGAGCCCTGATTCACCCCTCCACTTT,CASSRSPDSPLHF
TRBJ2-1,TRBD1,NA,TRBV28,TGTGCCAGCAGATTTGTGACAGGGGGCTTCTACAATGAGCAGTTCTTC,CASRFVTGGFYNEQFF
TRBJ2-3,NA,NA,TRBV10-3,TGTGCCACCCGACACCCAGGGGCTAGCACAGATACGCAGTATTTT,CATRHPGASTDTQYF
TRBJ1-6,TRBD1,NA,TRBV10-3,TGTGCCATCAGTGAGGGGACAGAAGGTAATTCACCCCTCCACTTT,CAISEGTEGNSPLHF
TRBJ2-6,TRBD1,NA,TRBV5-4,TGTGCCAGCAGACAAGGGGACAGCATTTTCTCTGGGGCCAACGTCCTGACTTTC,CASRQGDSIFSGANVLTF
TRBJ2-7,NA,once,TRBV5-1,TGCGCCAGCAGCTTGGTTGCTAGCGACTACGAGCAGTACTTC,CASSLVASDYEQYF
TRBJ1-3,NA,NA,TRBV7-8,TGTGCCAGCAGCCCAGGGACTCTCCGAGGTGGAAACACCATATATTTT,CASSPGTLRGGNTIYF
TRBJ2-2,TRBD1,NA,TRBV18,TGTGCCAGCTCACCACTGACAGGGGAGGACACCGGGGAGCTGTTTTTT,CASSPLTGEDTGELFF
TRBJ2-3,TRBD1,NA,TRBV5-4,TGTGCCAGCAGCTCGGGACAGGGGGTCGACACAGATACGCAGTATTTT,CASSSGQGVDTDTQYF
TRBJ1-6,NA,NA,TRBV27,TGTGCCAGCAGTTTATTGGGCGGTTCTTCACCCCTCCACTTT,CASSLLGGSSPLHF
TRBJ1-2,NA,NA,TRBV20-1,TGCAGTGCTAGTTTGAGACAGCAGGCTAACTATGGCTACACCTTC,CSASLRQQANYGYTF
TRBJ1-5,NA,few,TRBV18,TGTGCCAGCTCCGACAGCGCGGGTAATCAGCCCCAGCATTTT,CASSDSAGNQPQHF
TRBJ1-6,TRBD1,NA,TRBV5-6,TGTGCCAGCAGCACGGGACAGGCTGGCTCCTATAATTCACCCCTCCACTTT,CASSTGQAGSYNSPLHF
TRBJ2-1,TRBD2,NA,TRBV14,TGTGCCAGCAGCCAGTATCTAAGGTTCTCGGGGGGGGATGAGCAGTTCTTC,CASSQYLRFSGGDEQFF
TRBJ2-6,NA,NA,TRBV12-5,TGTGCTAGTGGTTTGGTTTTCTCTGGGGCCAACGTCCTGACTTTC,CASGLVFSGANVLTF